These 18 T cell receptor beta chains were all obtained from the same sample, sequenced in a study of T-cell memory formation after mild COVID-19. MiXCR, run by TCRdb on the 5' RACE reads, gives a single entry per CDR3 protein. The table includes about 340,000 distinct CDR3 sequences, roughly an eighth detected once. Sequencing used PBMCs or a T cell subset sorted from them (not recorded which). These receptors all come from a man aged 18 to 30 who had mild COVID-19 (a few samples of this study predate the infection). Cell type and time point are not known.

The chain recombines TRBV4-1 with TRBJ1-2, with a weak D call TRBD1 (6 bases). With 3 bases removed from V and 8 bases from J, the gap between germline ends came to 19 bases. The CDR3 extends over 15 amino acids. The germline CDR1 and CDR2 sequences are MGHRA and YSYEKL. The CDR3 nucleotides read TGCGCCAGCAGCCAGGCGAACAGGGTTATTGGGGGCTACACCTTC. Its translation: CASSQANRVIGGYTF.

This chain joins TRBV6-4 and TRBJ1-6, with D hard to call. The V gene's germline CDR1 is MRHNA and CDR2 SNTAGT. This CDR3 has 15 residues. Deletions cut 3 bases from V and 5 bases from J, with 11 bases between. CDR3 DNA: TGTGCCAGCAGTGATTTCGGTGGGGATAATTCACCCCTCCACTTT. Its translation: CASSDFGGDNSPLHF.

The chain is built from TRBV10-3 and TRBJ2-1, with 11 nucleotides matching TRBD2. The CDR3 runs 15 residues. V lost 3 bases, J lost 9 bases, and 7 bases stayed unmatched. CDR1 ENHRY and CDR2 SYGVKD come from the germline V gene. As DNA, the CDR3 is TGTGCCATCAGTGAAACTAGCGGGGGTTCCGGTGAGCAGTTCTTC. Its translation: CAISETSGGSGEQFF.

V gene TRBV6-1 combines with J gene TRBJ1-6, with TRBD1 matching 9 bases. Unmatched junction bases numbered 5, after V lost 6 bases and J lost 11 bases. Germline CDR1 and CDR2: MNHNS and SASEGT. The CDR3 is made up of 13 amino acids. CDR3 protein: CASRGQGLTPLHF. The CDR3 DNA reads as TGTGCCAGCAGGGGACAGGGCCTGACACCCCTCCACTTT.

This clonotype was seen at least ten times. The rearrangement joins TRBV7-2 to TRBJ2-5; TRBD1 agrees at 9 bases. V shed 4 bases and J 4 bases; nucleotides not matched to a gene: 7. The CDR3 sequence is 15 residues long. CDR1 is SGHTA and CDR2 is FQGNSA in the germline V gene. The CDR3 reads CASSSERGQGETQYF. As DNA, the CDR3 is TGTGCCAGCAGCTCCGAAAGGGGACAGGGAGAGACCCAGTACTTC.

This clonotype turned up a few times. The chain combines TRBV6-2 or TRBV6-3 with TRBJ2-1; TRBD2 matches 7 bases. After removal of 4 bases from V and 7 bases from J, the junction contained 7 bases not matched to a gene. This CDR3 comprises 14 residues. Germline CDR1 reads MNHEY; CDR2 reads SVGEGT. CDR3 coding DNA: TGTGCCAGCAGTTCGCGCCAGGGAGGGAATGAGCAGTTCTTC. As protein: CASSSRQGGNEQFF.

This clonotype showed up just a few times. The J gene is TRBJ1-2, the V gene TRBV5-1, with D perhaps matching TRBD1 (5 bases). Germline-derived CDR1 and CDR2 are SGHRS and YFSETQ. V was shortened by 3 bases and J by 11 bases, with 11 bases between the two germline ends. The CDR3 consists of 11 residues. CDR3 DNA sequence: TGCGCCAGCAGCTCGGGGGAGAGGTACACCTTC. The encoded protein is CASSSGERYTF.

The chain combines TRBV7-6 with TRBJ1-4; 9 nucleotides align to TRBD1. V shed 5 bases and J 4 bases; nucleotides not matched to a gene: 8. Per the germline V gene, CDR1 is SGHVS and CDR2 is FNYEAQ. The CDR3 has 16 residues. CDR3 protein: CASSDRDRVVNEKLFF. Written as DNA, the CDR3 is TGTGCCAGCAGCGACCGGGACAGGGTCGTTAATGAAAAACTGTTTTTT.

The chain links TRBV15 to TRBJ1-2, with D maybe TRBD1 (6 bases). V lost 0 bases, J lost 5 bases, and 13 bases lay in between. Germline loops: CDR1 LNHNV, CDR2 YYDKDF (reference sequence). The CDR3 runs to 15 residues. CDR3 loop: CATSRDRGTVYGYTF. The CDR3 nucleotides are TGTGCCACCAGCAGAGATAGGGGGACCGTTTATGGCTACACCTTC. The entire variable domain, with the rest obtained from reference TRBV15 and TRBJ1-2, is as follows: DAMVIQNPRYQVTQFGKPVTLSCSQTLNHNVMYWYQQKSSQAPKLLFHYYDKDFNNEADTPDNFQSRRPNTSFCFLDIRSPGLGDTAMYLCATSRDRGTVYGYTFGSGTRLTVV.

The rearrangement links TRBV5-6 to TRBJ1-1, with D perhaps matching TRBD1 (5 bases). CDR1 SGHDT and CDR2 YYEEEE come from the germline V gene. V dropped 2 bases and J dropped 6 bases, with 17 bases sitting between them. CDR3 size: 15 residues. The CDR3 is CASSFGFRESAEAFF. The DNA for the CDR3 is TGTGCCAGCAGCTTTGGTTTCAGGGAATCCGCTGAAGCTTTCTTT.

This clonotype has a count of ten or more. The V and J genes are TRBV3-1 and TRBJ2-6; D call uncertain. CDR3 length: 12 residues. V was shortened by 0 bases and J by 13 bases, with 7 bases between the two germline ends. The germline CDR1 and CDR2 sequences are LGHDT and YNNKEL (reference sequence). The CDR3 sequence: CASSQDLGVLTF. The CDR3 nucleotides read TGTGCCAGCAGCCAAGATCTAGGGGTCCTGACTTTC.

This clonotype turned up a few times. V usage is TRBV2 and J usage is TRBJ2-1; the D is unclear. The CDR3 is 14 residues long. V dropped 1 base and J dropped 7 bases, with 11 bases sitting between them. Germline CDR1 is SNHLY and CDR2 is FYNNEI. CDR3: CASSEDGRYNEQFF. CDR3 nucleotides: TGTGCCAGCAGTGAAGACGGCAGGTATAATGAGCAGTTCTTC.

The chain links TRBV15 to TRBJ2-5; D is undetermined. Germline CDR1 and CDR2: LNHNV and YYDKDF (reference sequence). Trimming took 1 base from V and 3 from J, leaving 15 bases between them. The CDR3 spans 16 residues. The CDR3 spells CATSRGVVLEEETQYF. The CDR3 DNA follows: TGTGCCACCAGCAGAGGGGTAGTGCTAGAAGAAGAGACCCAGTACTTC. The full variable domain, with the rest looked up from reference TRBV15 and TRBJ2-5, is DAMVIQNPRYQVTQFGKPVTLSCSQTLNHNVMYWYQQKSSQAPKLLFHYYDKDFNNEADTPDNFQSRRPNTSFCFLDIRSPGLGDTAMYLCATSRGVVLEEETQYFGPGTRLLVL.

This clonotype was detected a few times. This chain connects TRBV4-1 to TRBJ2-2, with D perhaps matching TRBD2 (6 bases). Trimming removed 1 base at V and 4 bases at J, with 7 bases between. Per the germline V gene, CDR1 is MGHRA and CDR2 is YSYEKL. This CDR3 spans 14 amino acids. The CDR3, as DNA: TGCGCCAGCAGCCAAGTCGGGGGCACCGGGGAGCTGTTTTTT. Its protein product is CASSQVGGTGELFF.

This clonotype was counted many times. The rearrangement joins TRBV20-1 to TRBJ2-5; D gene unclear. Germline loops: CDR1 DFQATT, CDR2 SNEGSKA (reference sequence). The CDR3 has 11 residues. The ends were cut back, 2 bases at V and 7 bases at J, with 8 bases in the middle. The CDR3 spells CSARPWGTQYF. The CDR3 region has the DNA TGCAGTGCTAGACCTTGGGGGACCCAGTACTTC.

The V gene is TRBV7-2, the J gene TRBJ1-1; 12 bases line up with TRBD1. The CDR3 extends over 14 amino acids. V lost 3 bases, J lost 8 bases, and 4 bases stayed unmatched. CDR1 is SGHTA, CDR2 FQGNSA, per germline. In DNA form, the CDR3 reads TGTGCCAGCAGCTTTGGGGACAGGGGGCGGGAAGCTTTCTTT. As protein: CASSFGDRGREAFF. Full variable domain (rest looked up from reference TRBV7-2 and TRBJ1-1): GAGVSQSPSNKVTEKGKDVELRCDPISGHTALYWYRQSLGQGLEFLIYFQGNSAPDKSGLPSDRFSAERTGGSVSTLTIQRTQQEDSAVYLCASSFGDRGREAFFGQGTRLTVV.

This clonotype has more than one count but fewer than ten. The J gene is TRBJ1-2, the V gene TRBV7-6; the D is unclear. Trimming stripped 5 bases from V and 8 bases from J, with 15 bases between. CDR1 and CDR2 from the germline V gene are SGHVS and FNYEAQ. The CDR3 loop spans 13 amino acids. DNA of the CDR3: TGTGCCAGCAGCCCACACTCAAGGGCGGGCTACACCTTC. It yields the protein CASSPHSRAGYTF.

This clonotype was detected a few times. The chain couples TRBV5-1 to TRBJ2-3; either TRBD1 or TRBD2 may fit D (5 bases each). CDR3 size: 14 residues. The germline gives CDR1 SGHRS, CDR2 YFSETQ. The V end lost 2 bases, the J end lost 2 bases, and 9 bases lay between the germline ends. CDR3 region: CASSLRGLTDTQYF. CDR3 nucleotides: TGCGCCAGCAGCTTACGGGGCCTCACAGATACGCAGTATTTT.